This T cell receptor (beta chain) was sequenced during a study of T cells in Graves' hyperthyroidism and ophthalmopathy. There were TCR beta CDR3 regions amplified from RNA transcripts. TCR CDR3 underwent first-round RT-PCR with the HTBI primer set. In TCRdb, the multiplex PCR reads were re-called with MiXCR into one record per CDR3 protein. The sample holds hundreds of thousands of distinct CDR3 sequences; under 25% are singletons and the top ten take roughly a third. The table lists this clonotype with a few counts. CDR3 length: 16 residues. Looked up from germline, CDR1 is MNHNS and CDR2 is SASEGT. V trimming: 5 bases; J trimming: 6 bases; junction bases outside the gene matches: 10.

The sequence came from a young man with Graves' ophthalmopathy. Sequenced material: blood. The V gene is TRBV6-1, the J gene TRBJ1-6; TRBD1 matches 7 bases. CDR3 sequence: CASSSLPTGFNSPLHF. In nucleotides, the CDR3 is TGTGCCAGCAGTTCTCTTCCGACAGGGTTTAATTCACCCCTCCACTTT.